Listed below are T cell receptor beta chains from one sample, sequenced in a study of T cells after yellow fever vaccination. Via MiXCR, TCRdb re-called the 5' RACE reads, giving one row per CDR3 protein. The sample includes around 300,000 distinct CDR3 sequences, about 4% seen only once; the top ten take 20% to 25%. The specimen was PBMCs, collected 5 days after the yellow fever booster vaccination. The receptors come from a man aged 18 to 29 who received the YFV17D yellow fever vaccine. The CDR3 runs from the conserved cysteine through the conserved F or W. Fields, in order: V gene, CDR3 protein.

>TRBV4-1
CASSPNRGEQYF
>TRBV20-1
CSARVARGTGGELFF
>TRBV20-1
CSAPSVAGGTDTQFF
>TRBV4-1
CASSQEGSGGRNEQFF
>TRBV7-2
CASSLRQGTQYF
>TRBV28
CASSPRSQGASGQPQHF
>TRBV7-9
CASARGAEIYNEQFF
>TRBV5-1
CASRVLDTGELFF
>TRBV29-1
CSVEDRSGTEAFF
>TRBV11-2
CASSFPRANTEAFF
>TRBV4-3
CASSLLGGDEQYF
>TRBV6-5
CATRLQVGELFF
>TRBV7-2
CASSFNREAYEQYF
>TRBV6-1
CASSANVEAFF
>TRBV7-2
CASSLIGGGSYEQYF
>TRBV20-1
CSAMFSSETQYF
>TRBV20-1
CSARPPAQETQYF
>TRBV7-2
CASSLDKGGAYGYTF
>TRBV12-3/TRBV12-4
CASSSTRGGYNEQFF
>TRBV29-1
CSVDGTSPRGDTQYF
>TRBV7-2
CASSWAVTGADTQYF
>TRBV7-3
CASSFQRGVYEQYF
>TRBV24-1
CATTSWLDSISEYEQYF
>TRBV7-9
CASSYGPGRRMNTEAFF
>TRBV18
CASSPSYDQPQHF
>TRBV15
CATSTKEDTQYF
>TRBV20-1
CSAPPGGAGGRQETQYF
>TRBV30
CAWSKGMGYTF
>TRBV7-9
CASIFGADTQYF
>TRBV29-1
CSVRQGGPDTQYF
>TRBV20-1
CSARDTGRGEKLFF
>TRBV10-3
CAAAGTDYEQYF
>TRBV28
CASSLLGFTGELFF
>TRBV4-3
CASSPRGSGFQETQYF
>TRBV20-1
CSATRGSQRNTEAFF
>TRBV10-3
CAIRGDSNYGYTF
>TRBV27
CASSLSASIYEQYF
>TRBV29-1
CSVEQGVANYGYTF
>TRBV9
CASSVGASQADTQYF
>TRBV19
CASSIALGTEAFF
>TRBV14
CASSPGRPTEAFF
>TRBV4-3
CASSRRGQTPYTQYF
>TRBV6-2/TRBV6-3
CASKEEVYGELFF
>TRBV6-6
CASSYQGPDTEAFF
>TRBV15
CATSLPGLYNEQFF
>TRBV5-5
CASSLAFGVLNEKLFF
>TRBV27
CASSTKGSGANVLTF
>TRBV6-5
CASSYSRLASNTGELFF
>TRBV20-1
CSARDGLAGGLGRDTQYF
>TRBV11-2
CASSPRGAFSAYNEQFF
>TRBV6-6
CASSYSDPYEQYF
>TRBV3-1
CASSQGMGGNYGYTF
>TRBV20-1
CSSPRDRLSGYTF
>TRBV4-2
CASSPDRRGNYGYTF
>TRBV7-9
CASSLTTHTDTQYF
>TRBV7-3
CASSLNAGGLETQYF
>TRBV28
CASSLQGQLAKNIQYF
>TRBV27
CASSFQQGDEQYF
>TRBV20-1
CSAISSVKGLFF
>TRBV6-4
CASTTTSGGWEDIQYF